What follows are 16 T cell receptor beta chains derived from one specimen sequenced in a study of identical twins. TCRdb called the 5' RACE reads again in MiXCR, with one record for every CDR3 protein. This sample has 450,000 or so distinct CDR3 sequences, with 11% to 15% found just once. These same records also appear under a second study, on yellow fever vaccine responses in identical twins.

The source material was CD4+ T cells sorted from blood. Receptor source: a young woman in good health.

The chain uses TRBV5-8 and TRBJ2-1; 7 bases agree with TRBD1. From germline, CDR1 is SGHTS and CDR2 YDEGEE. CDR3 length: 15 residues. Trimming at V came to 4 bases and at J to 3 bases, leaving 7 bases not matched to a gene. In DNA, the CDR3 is TGTGCCAGCAGCATATACGGGACAGTCTACAATGAGCAGTTCTTC. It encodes CASSIYGTVYNEQFF.

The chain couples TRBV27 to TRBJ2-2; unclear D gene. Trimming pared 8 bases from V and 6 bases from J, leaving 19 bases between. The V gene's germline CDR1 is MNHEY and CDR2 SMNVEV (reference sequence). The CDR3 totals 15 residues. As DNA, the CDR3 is TGTGCCAGCTGCGCGCGGACCACCGTTCCCGGGGAGCTGTTTTTT. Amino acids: CASCARTTVPGELFF.

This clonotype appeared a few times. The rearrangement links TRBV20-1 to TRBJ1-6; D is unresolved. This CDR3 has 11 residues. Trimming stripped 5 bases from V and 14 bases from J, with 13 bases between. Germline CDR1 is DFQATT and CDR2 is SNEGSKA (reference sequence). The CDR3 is CSASWTGSLHF. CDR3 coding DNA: TGCAGTGCTTCCTGGACGGGCTCCCTCCACTTT.

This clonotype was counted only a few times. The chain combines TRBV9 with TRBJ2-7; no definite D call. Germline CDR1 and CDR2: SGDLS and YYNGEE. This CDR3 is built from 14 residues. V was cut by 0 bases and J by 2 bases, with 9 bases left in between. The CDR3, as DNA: TGTGCCAGCAGCGTAGATGCAGGCCCCTACGAGCAGTACTTC. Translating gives CASSVDAGPYEQYF.

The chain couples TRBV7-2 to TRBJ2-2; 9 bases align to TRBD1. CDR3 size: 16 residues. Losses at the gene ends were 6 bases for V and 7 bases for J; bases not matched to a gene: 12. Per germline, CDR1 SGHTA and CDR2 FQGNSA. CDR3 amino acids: CASSPSDRGVVGELFF. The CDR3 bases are TGTGCCAGCAGTCCCTCGGACAGGGGCGTGGTCGGGGAGCTGTTTTTT.

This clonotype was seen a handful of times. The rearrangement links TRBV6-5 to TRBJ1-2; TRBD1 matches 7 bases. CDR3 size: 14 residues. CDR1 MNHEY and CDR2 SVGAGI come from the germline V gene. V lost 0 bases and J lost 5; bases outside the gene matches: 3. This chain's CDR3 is CASSYSGTDYGYTF. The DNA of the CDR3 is TGTGCCAGCAGTTACTCTGGGACAGATTATGGCTACACCTTC.

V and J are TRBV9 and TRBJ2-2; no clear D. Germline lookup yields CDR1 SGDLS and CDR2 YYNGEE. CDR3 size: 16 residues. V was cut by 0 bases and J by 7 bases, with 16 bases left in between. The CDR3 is CASSVVGVEVGGELFF. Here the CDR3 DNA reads TGTGCCAGCAGCGTAGTTGGCGTAGAGGTGGGCGGGGAGCTGTTTTTT. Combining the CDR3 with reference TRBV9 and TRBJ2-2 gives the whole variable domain DSGVTQTPKHLITATGQRVTLRCSPRSGDLSVYWYQQSLDQGLQFLIQYYNGEERAKGNILERFSAQQFPDLHSELNLSSLELGDSALYFCASSVVGVEVGGELFFGEGSRLTVL.

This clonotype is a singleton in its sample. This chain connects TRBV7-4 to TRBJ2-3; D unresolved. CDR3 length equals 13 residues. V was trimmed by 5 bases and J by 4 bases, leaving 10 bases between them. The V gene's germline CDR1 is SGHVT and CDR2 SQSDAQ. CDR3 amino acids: CASSPVGPDTQYF. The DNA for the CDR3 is TGTGCCAGCAGCCCAGTCGGTCCAGATACGCAGTATTTT.

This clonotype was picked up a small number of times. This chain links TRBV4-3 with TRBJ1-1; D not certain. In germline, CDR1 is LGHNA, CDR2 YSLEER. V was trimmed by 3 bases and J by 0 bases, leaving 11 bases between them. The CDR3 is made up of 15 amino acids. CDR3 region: CASSQDPMMNTEAFF. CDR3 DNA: TGCGCCAGCAGCCAGGATCCCATGATGAACACTGAAGCTTTCTTT.

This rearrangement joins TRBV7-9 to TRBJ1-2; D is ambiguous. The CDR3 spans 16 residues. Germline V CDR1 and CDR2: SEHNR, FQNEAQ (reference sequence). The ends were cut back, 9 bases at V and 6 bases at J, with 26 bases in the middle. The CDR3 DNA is TGTGCCAGTGATTACGTCACCGAGGCAGGAGGAGATGGCTACACCTTC. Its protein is CASDYVTEAGGDGYTF.

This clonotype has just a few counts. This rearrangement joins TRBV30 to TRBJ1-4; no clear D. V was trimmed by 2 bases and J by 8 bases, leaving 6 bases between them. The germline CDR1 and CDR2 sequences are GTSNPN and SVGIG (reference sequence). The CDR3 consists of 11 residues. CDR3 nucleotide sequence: TGTGCCTGGAGTCTTAAAGAAAAACTGTTTTTT. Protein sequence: CAWSLKEKLFF. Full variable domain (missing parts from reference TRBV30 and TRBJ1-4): SQTIHQWPATLVQPVGSPLSLECTVEGTSNPNLYWYRQAAGRGLQLLFYSVGIGQISSEVPQNLSASRPQDRQFILSSKKLLLSDSGFYLCAWSLKEKLFFGSGTQLSVL.

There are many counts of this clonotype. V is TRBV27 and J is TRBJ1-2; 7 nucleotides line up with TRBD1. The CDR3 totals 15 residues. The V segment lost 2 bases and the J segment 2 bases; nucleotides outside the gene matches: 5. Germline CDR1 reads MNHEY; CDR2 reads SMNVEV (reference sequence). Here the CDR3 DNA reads TGTGCCAGCAGTTTAGTGGGGACAGCCAACTATGGCTACACCTTC. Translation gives CASSLVGTANYGYTF.

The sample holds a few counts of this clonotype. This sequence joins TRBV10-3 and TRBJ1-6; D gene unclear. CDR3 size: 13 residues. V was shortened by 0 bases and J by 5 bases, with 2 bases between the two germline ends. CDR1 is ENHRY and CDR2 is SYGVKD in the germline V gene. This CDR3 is CAISESNNSPLHF. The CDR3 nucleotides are TGTGCCATCAGTGAGTCGAATAATTCACCCCTCCACTTT.

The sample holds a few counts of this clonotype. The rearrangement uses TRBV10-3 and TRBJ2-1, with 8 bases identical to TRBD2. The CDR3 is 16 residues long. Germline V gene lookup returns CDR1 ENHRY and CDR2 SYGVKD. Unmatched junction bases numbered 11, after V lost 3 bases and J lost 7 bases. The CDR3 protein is CAISDRTAGAGNEQFF. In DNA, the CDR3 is TGTGCCATCAGTGACCGGACAGCGGGGGCGGGGAATGAGCAGTTCTTC.

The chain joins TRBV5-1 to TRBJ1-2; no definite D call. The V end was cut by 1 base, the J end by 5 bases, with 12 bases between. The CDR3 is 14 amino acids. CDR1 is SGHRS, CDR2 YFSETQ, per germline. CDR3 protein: CASSLRLGLYGYTF. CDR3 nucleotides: TGCGCCAGCAGCTTGCGGTTAGGCCTGTATGGCTACACCTTC. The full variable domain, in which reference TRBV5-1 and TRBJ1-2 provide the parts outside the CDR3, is KAGVTQTPRYLIKTRGQQVTLSCSPISGHRSVSWYQQTPGQGLQFLFEYFSETQRNKGNFPGRFSGRQFSNSRSEMNVSTLELGDSALYLCASSLRLGLYGYTFGSGTRLTVV.

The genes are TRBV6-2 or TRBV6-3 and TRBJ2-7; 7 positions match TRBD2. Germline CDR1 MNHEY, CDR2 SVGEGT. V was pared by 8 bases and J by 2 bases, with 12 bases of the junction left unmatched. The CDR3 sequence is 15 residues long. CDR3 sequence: CASGLADVSTYEQYF. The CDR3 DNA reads TGTGCCAGCGGCCTAGCGGACGTGTCCACCTACGAGCAGTACTTC.